The 8 T cell receptor beta chains below all came from one sample that was sequenced in a study of human T cells and chemical hapten exposure. As for time point: patch test 1, 2 weeks after DPC sensitization. Treatment described: therapeutic diphenylcyclopropenone sensitization with weekly scalp DPC. TCRdb re-called the RACE reads through MiXCR, storing one row per CDR3 protein. Counted here are some 83,000 distinct CDR3 sequences, around 11% occurring once; the ten biggest clones make up about 4%. Material: whole blood, obtained in connection with sensitization to the hapten diphenylcyclopropenone (DPC). All receptors come from a woman in her fifties or sixties with alopecia areata. Some clones in this sample may be carry-over from other donors' samples.

The V gene is TRBV6-6, the J gene TRBJ1-6; maybe TRBD1 (6 bases). In germline, CDR1 is MNHNY, CDR2 SVGAGI (reference sequence). This CDR3 is 16 amino acids long. With 2 bases removed from V and 9 bases from J, the gap between germline ends came to 17 bases. The CDR3 spells CASSYRGGLGLSPLHF. CDR3 DNA sequence: TGTGCCAGCAGTTACAGAGGGGGGCTGGGGCTTTCACCCCTCCACTTT.

The rearrangement links TRBV20-1 to TRBJ1-6; tentatively, D is TRBD1 (5 bases). Trimming cost V 4 bases and J 0 bases, with 19 bases left between them. This CDR3 is 18 amino acids long. Germline values: CDR1 DFQATT, CDR2 SNEGSKA (reference sequence). CDR3 in DNA: TGCAGTGCTATACCCCCCTCCAGGGCGAGCTCCTATAATTCACCCCTCCACTTT. It codes for CSAIPPSRASSYNSPLHF.

This clonotype has just a few counts. The rearrangement uses TRBV20-1 and TRBJ2-7; the match to TRBD2 covers 8 bases. J lost 2 bases, V lost 6 bases, and 9 bases had no gene match. Germline V gene lookup returns CDR1 DFQATT and CDR2 SNEGSKA (reference sequence). The CDR3 length is 14 residues. This chain's CDR3 is CSAPEPGGTYEQYF. The CDR3 DNA reads as TGCAGTGCGCCCGAGCCGGGGGGGACCTACGAGCAGTACTTC.

This clonotype was recorded at least ten times. The rearrangement joins TRBV5-6 to TRBJ2-6, with a possible D match to TRBD1 (6 bases). With 5 bases removed from V and 11 bases from J, the gap between germline ends came to 14 bases. Germline V gives CDR1 SGHDT, CDR2 YYEEEE. CDR3 length: 13 amino acids. Here the CDR3 reads CASRPTGFHVLTF. The CDR3, as DNA: TGTGCCAGCAGACCAACAGGGTTCCACGTCCTGACTTTC.

There are many counts of this clonotype. V usage is TRBV20-1 and J usage is TRBJ2-7; 10 bases map to TRBD1. J gave up 4 bases and V 0 bases, and 6 bases lay outside the gene matches. Germline V CDR1 and CDR2: DFQATT, SNEGSKA (reference sequence). The CDR3 is 15 amino acids. CDR3 amino acids: CSARDSRTGGYEQYF. CDR3 bases: TGCAGTGCTAGAGATTCACGGACAGGGGGATACGAGCAGTACTTC.

The V and J genes are TRBV28 and TRBJ1-2, with TRBD1 identical over 7 bases. V lost 9 bases and J lost 4; bases outside the gene matches: 5. Germline V lookup: CDR1 MDHEN, CDR2 SYDVKM. The CDR3 runs to 12 residues. CDR3 sequence reads: CASLEGAYGYTF. Written as DNA, the CDR3 is TGTGCCAGTTTGGAGGGGGCCTATGGCTACACCTTC.

The gene calls are TRBV28 and TRBJ2-5; D is perhaps TRBD1 (6 bases). CDR1 and CDR2 (germline): MDHEN, SYDVKM. CDR3 length: 13 amino acids. Trimming cost V 6 bases and J 3 bases, with 11 bases left between them. This CDR3 is CASSPWDKETQYF. CDR3 in DNA: TGTGCCAGCAGCCCATGGGACAAAGAGACCCAGTACTTC.

The V and J genes are TRBV29-1 and TRBJ1-1, with a weak D call TRBD1 (6 bases). CDR3 length equals 13 residues. From germline, CDR1 is SQVTM and CDR2 ANQGSEA. V was clipped by 5 bases and J by 3 bases, with 13 bases between them. This CDR3 reads CSVSRGPDTEAFF. The CDR3, as DNA: TGCAGCGTTTCACGGGGGCCGGACACTGAAGCTTTCTTT.